This TCR beta chain was documented in a study of blood T cell repertoires in COVID-19. TCRdb's table, derived via immunoSEQ multiplex PCR, lists solely in-frame clones and lacks some. The profile shows hundreds of thousands of clones, roughly 90% of them singletons. The specimen was peripheral blood. This receptor was identified in a woman in her 70s with COVID-19, enrolled during active disease.

The CDR3 sequence is CASSNTGTGPIQYF. DNA of the CDR3: TGTGCCAGTAGCAATACCGGGACAGGGCCCATTCAGTACTTC. The chain links TRBV19 to TRBJ2-4, with 9 bases matching TRBD1. The CDR3 has 14 residues. In germline, CDR1 is LNHDA, CDR2 SQIVND (reference sequence). Trimming at V came to 6 bases and at J to 9 bases, leaving 9 bases not matched to a gene.